This T cell receptor (beta chain) is drawn from a study of long-term antiretroviral therapy in people with HIV. Germline lookup yields CDR1 SGHVS and CDR2 FNYEAQ. V was pared by 1 base and J by 3 bases, with 13 bases between. This CDR3 region has 15 residues. Sequencing used immunoSEQ v3.0 at survey level. The table came from immunoSEQ multiplex PCR; TCRdb's copy has only in-frame clones and leaves some out. The sample holds 20,000 to 30,000 clones, roughly 84% seen once. This TCR derives from a man in his forties or fifties with HIV. Sample: unsorted PBMCs, taken around 5 years after starting antiretroviral therapy. The chain links TRBV7-6 to TRBJ2-7; D not resolved. The CDR3: CASSLERGTVYEQYF. CDR3 nucleotide sequence: TGTGCCAGCAGCTTAGAACGAGGAACCGTCTACGAGCAGTACTTC. The whole variable domain, remainder taken from reference TRBV7-6 and TRBJ2-7, is GAGVSQSPRYKVTKRGQDVALRCDPISGHVSLYWYRQALGQGPEFLTYFNYEAQQDKSGLPNDRFSAERPEGSISTLTIQRTEQRDSAMYRCASSLERGTVYEQYFGPGTRLTVT.